These 14 T cell receptor beta chains originate from one sample sequenced in a study of T cell responses to AZD1222 COVID-19 vaccine. Libraries were prepared by immunoSEQ multiplex PCR; TCRdb keeps only in-frame clonotypes and omits some of them. The data contain approximately 180,000 clones, over 85% of them singletons. This material consisted of peripheral blood, taken on day 0 of AZD1222 vaccination. These receptors were obtained from an adult in good health.

The CDR3 sequence is CASSLVTSSYNEQFF. In DNA, the CDR3 is TGTGCCAGCAGCTTAGTCACTAGCTCCTACAATGAGCAGTTCTTC. This chain uses TRBV7-2 with TRBJ2-1; possibly TRBD2 for D (5 bases). CDR3 length: 15 amino acids. Germline V gene lookup returns CDR1 SGHTA and CDR2 FQGNSA. The V end was cut by 1 base, the J end by 0 bases, with 7 bases between.

The chain employs TRBV19 and TRBJ1-5, with 10 bases identical to TRBD1. J lost 3 bases, V lost 5 bases, and 7 bases had no gene match. CDR3 length: 16 amino acids. Per the germline V gene, CDR1 is LNHDA and CDR2 is SQIVND (reference sequence). The CDR3: CASSQPGQGNNQPQHF. CDR3 nucleotides: TGTGCCAGTAGTCAACCGGGACAGGGGAACAATCAGCCCCAGCATTTT.

This sequence joins TRBV5-8 and TRBJ1-1; D possibly corresponds to TRBD1 (5 bases). Germline V CDR1 and CDR2: SGHTS, YDEGEE. CDR3 length: 15 residues. The V gene lost 3 bases and the J gene lost 5 bases, with 17 bases spanning the gap. The CDR3: CASSWGDRLGTEAFF. DNA for the CDR3: TGTGCCAGCAGCTGGGGGGACCGACTGGGGACTGAAGCTTTCTTT.

The chain employs TRBV27 and TRBJ2-2; D ambiguous. V gave up 5 bases and J gave up 8 bases, with 9 bases separating them. The CDR3 loop spans 12 amino acids. The germline gives CDR1 MNHEY, CDR2 SMNVEV (reference sequence). CDR3 nucleotides: TGTGCCAGCAGTGCCCGGAAAGGGGAGCTGTTTTTT. Its protein is CASSARKGELFF.

This clone has just one count. The chain uses TRBV5-1 and TRBJ1-6; TRBD1 agrees at 7 bases. The CDR3 loop spans 16 amino acids. Germline lookup yields CDR1 SGHRS and CDR2 YFSETQ. V trimming: 3 bases; J trimming: 8 bases; junction bases outside the gene matches: 11. CDR3: CASSYGGGGADSPLHF. As DNA, the CDR3 is TGCGCCAGCAGCTATGGTGGAGGGGGCGCGGATTCACCCCTCCACTTT. Together with reference TRBV5-1 and TRBJ1-6, the CDR3 gives the full variable domain: KAGVTQTPRYLIKTRGQQVTLSCSPISGHRSVSWYQQTPGQGLQFLFEYFSETQRNKGNFPGRFSGRQFSNSRSEMNVSTLELGDSALYLCASSYGGGGADSPLHFGNGTRLTVT.

Here the CDR3 reads CASTTLAGRYNEQFF. The CDR3 region has the DNA TGCGCCAGCACGACACTAGCGGGACGGTACAATGAGCAGTTCTTC. The chain employs TRBV5-1 and TRBJ2-1, with 10 bases matching TRBD2. The V gene end was trimmed by 6 bases and the J gene end by 4 bases; junction bases not matched to a gene: 7. The length of the CDR3 is 15 residues. Germline V gene sequence: CDR1 SGHRS, CDR2 YFSETQ.

This chain joins TRBV12-3 or TRBV12-4 and TRBJ2-5, with no clear D. CDR3 length equals 13 residues. With 8 bases removed from V and 4 bases from J, the gap between germline ends came to 14 bases. The CDR3 DNA is TGTGCCAGCGGTACAAGCCTCGGAGAGACCCAGTACTTC. Residues: CASGTSLGETQYF.

This sequence joins TRBV21-1 and TRBJ1-1. TRBV21-1 is a known pseudogene. This CDR3 has 16 residues. The CDR3: CASSKRGPGPSTEAFF. In DNA, the CDR3 is TGTGCCAGCAGCAAAAGGGGCCCGGGGCCCTCCACTGAAGCTTTCTTT.

The count of this clone is one. The rearrangement joins TRBV18 to TRBJ2-6, with TRBD1 matching 9 bases. CDR1 and CDR2 from the germline V gene are KGHSH and LQKENI. V was clipped by 3 bases and J by 4 bases; unmatched bases: 4. The CDR3 consists of 16 residues. CDR3 protein: CASSPGTGRGANVLTF. The DNA of the CDR3 is TGTGCCAGCTCACCTGGGACAGGGAGAGGGGCCAACGTCCTGACTTTC.

The J gene is TRBJ1-2, the V gene TRBV5-1; weak D call: TRBD1 (5 bases). The V end was cut by 4 bases, the J end by 2 bases, with 9 bases between. Germline assignment: CDR1 SGHRS and CDR2 YFSETQ. This CDR3 spans 13 amino acids. The CDR3 sequence: CASSRGINYGYTF. The CDR3 DNA is TGCGCCAGCAGCAGGGGTATCAACTATGGCTACACCTTC.

This sequence joins TRBV30 and TRBJ1-3; possibly TRBD1 for D (5 bases). V lost 3 bases and J lost 2, with 5 bases in between. The CDR3 is 12 amino acids. Germline values: CDR1 GTSNPN, CDR2 SVGIG (reference sequence). DNA for the CDR3: TGTGCCTGGAGAGGGGCTGGAAACACCATATATTTT. This gives the protein CAWRGAGNTIYF.

The chain couples TRBV5-8 to TRBJ1-3; the D gene is possibly TRBD1 (5 bases). Germline values: CDR1 SGHTS, CDR2 YDEGEE. V was clipped by 1 base and J by 0 bases, with 8 bases between them. The CDR3 contains 15 residues. The CDR3 is CASSLRGDSGNTIYF. DNA for the CDR3: TGTGCCAGCAGCTTGCGGGGCGACTCTGGAAACACCATATATTTT.

This chain joins TRBV2 and TRBJ2-5; D not resolved. The CDR3 spans 14 residues. CDR1 is SNHLY and CDR2 is FYNNEI in the germline V gene. The ends were cut back, 1 base at V and 2 bases at J, with 8 bases in the middle. Here the CDR3 reads CASSEDVSQETQYF. As DNA, the CDR3 is TGTGCCAGCAGTGAAGATGTCAGTCAAGAGACCCAGTACTTC.

This chain links TRBV4-2 with TRBJ1-3; D unclear. CDR3 size: 16 residues. Between the trimmed V and J ends, which lost 0 bases and 1 base, there was a span of 10 bases. Germline V lookup: CDR1 LGHNA, CDR2 YNFKEQ. CDR3 in DNA: TGTGCCAGCAGCCAAGATCTAGCGTCGTCTGGAAACACCATATATTTT. Amino acid sequence: CASSQDLASSGNTIYF.